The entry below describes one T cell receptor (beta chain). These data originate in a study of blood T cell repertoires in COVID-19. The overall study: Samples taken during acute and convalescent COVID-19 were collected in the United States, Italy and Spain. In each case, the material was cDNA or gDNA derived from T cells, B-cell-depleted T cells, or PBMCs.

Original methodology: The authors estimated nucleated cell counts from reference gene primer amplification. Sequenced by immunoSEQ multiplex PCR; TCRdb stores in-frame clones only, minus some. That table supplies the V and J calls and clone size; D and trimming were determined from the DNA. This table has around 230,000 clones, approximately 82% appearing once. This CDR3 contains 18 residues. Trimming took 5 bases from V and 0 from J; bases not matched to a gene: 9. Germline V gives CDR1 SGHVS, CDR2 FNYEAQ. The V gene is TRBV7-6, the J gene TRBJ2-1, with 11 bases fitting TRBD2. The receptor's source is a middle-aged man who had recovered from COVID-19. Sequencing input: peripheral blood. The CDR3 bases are TGTGCCAGCAGCCTCCCGGGACTAGCGGATAGCTCCTACAATGAGCAGTTCTTC. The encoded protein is CASSLPGLADSSYNEQFF. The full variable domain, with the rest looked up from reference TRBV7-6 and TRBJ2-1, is GAGVSQSPRYKVTKRGQDVALRCDPISGHVSLYWYRQALGQGPEFLTYFNYEAQQDKSGLPNDRFSAERPEGSISTLTIQRTEQRDSAMYRCASSLPGLADSSYNEQFFGPGTRLTVL.